Below, 30 T cell receptor beta chains from the same sample are listed, as sequenced in a study of Graves' ophthalmopathy and Graves' hyperthyroidism. Researchers took RNA transcripts and amplified TCR beta CDR3 regions from them. Second-round multiplex PCR came after a first-round RT-PCR that employed HTBI primers. TCRdb redid the calling of the multiplex PCR reads with MiXCR, one entry per CDR3 protein. The sample has a few hundred thousand distinct CDR3 sequences, roughly 17% seen once. Sequenced input: peripheral blood. These receptors were collected from an adult woman with stable Graves' hyperthyroidism.

This clonotype was seen ten or more times. The gene calls are TRBV24-1 and TRBJ2-5; D ambiguous. The CDR3 sequence is 12 residues long. Between the trimmed V and J ends, which lost 3 bases and 6 bases, there was a span of 7 bases. CDR1 KGHDR and CDR2 SFDVKD come from the germline V gene. CDR3 sequence: CATSDPQKTQYF. CDR3 nucleotides: TGTGCCACCAGTGATCCTCAAAAGACCCAGTACTTC.

On this clonotype: A much bigger clone sits one base away, suggesting this may be a read error. J is TRBJ2-7 and V is TRBV20-1; 9 bases agree with TRBD2. There are 16 residues in the CDR3. The V and J ends lost 0 bases and 2 bases, in that order; junction bases with no gene match: 8. CDR1 and CDR2 (germline): DFQATT, SNEGSKA (reference sequence). The CDR3 nucleotides are TGCAGTGCTAGAGACTTAAGGACTAGCGTCCCCTACGAGCAGTACGTC. This encodes CSARDLRTSVPYEQYV.

This clonotype appeared many times. The CDR3 DNA follows: TGTGCCAGCAGTGACAGCCTCCGATCCTACGAGCAGTACTTC. This sequence encodes CASSDSLRSYEQYF. This chain uses TRBV12-3 or TRBV12-4 with TRBJ2-7; D possibly corresponds to TRBD1 (5 bases). The CDR3 spans 14 residues. V was trimmed by 5 bases and J by 1 base, leaving 12 bases between them.

This clonotype was seen repeatedly, ten times or more. The chain carries TRBV18 and TRBJ1-1; perhaps TRBD1 as D (5 bases). Germline V gives CDR1 KGHSH, CDR2 LQKENI. Trimming stripped 4 bases from V and 11 bases from J, with 20 bases between. CDR3 length equals 14 residues. The CDR3 bases are TGTGCCAGCTCACTGGGGGGACGGGGAGTTATGGCTTTCTTT. Protein product: CASSLGGRGVMAFF.

This chain connects TRBV12-3 or TRBV12-4 to TRBJ2-5; either TRBD1 or TRBD2 may fit D (6 bases each). V was shortened by 4 bases and J by 4 bases, with 13 bases between the two germline ends. The CDR3 totals 14 residues. In nucleotides, the CDR3 is TGTGCCAGCAGTTCCGGGGGCTCTCGAGAGACCCAGTACTTC. Protein: CASSSGGSRETQYF.

The table lists this clonotype with many counts. The chain recombines TRBV5-1 with TRBJ2-7, with 9 bases identical to TRBD2. CDR3 length: 16 amino acids. With 2 bases clipped from V and 6 bases from J, the junction kept 12 bases outside the gene matches. The germline CDR1 and CDR2 sequences are SGHRS and YFSETQ. This CDR3 is CASSFAASGKGGEQYF. CDR3 nucleotides: TGCGCCAGCAGCTTTGCGGCTAGCGGGAAGGGGGGCGAGCAGTACTTC.

This rearrangement joins TRBV12-3 or TRBV12-4 to TRBJ1-1; perhaps TRBD1 as D (6 bases). V shed 10 bases and J shed 1 base, with 19 bases lying between them. The length of the CDR3 is 15 residues. CDR3 sequence: CATIDLGAANTEAFF. As DNA, the CDR3 is TGTGCCACCATAGATTTGGGGGCCGCGAACACTGAAGCTTTCTTT.

A remark on this clonotype: A much larger clone lies a single base off, so this may be a read error. The J gene is TRBJ2-7, the V gene TRBV2, with a weak D call TRBD1 (6 bases). This CDR3 spans 15 amino acids. The V end lost 7 bases, the J end lost 3 bases, and 19 bases lay between the germline ends. The germline V gene has CDR1 SNHLY and CDR2 FYNNEI. The CDR3 reads CASMTGTPSYYEQYF. Here the CDR3 DNA reads TGTGCCAGCATGACAGGTACCCCCTCCTACTACGAGCAGTACTTC.

This clonotype was found a few times. The rearrangement links TRBV27 to TRBJ2-7; D call uncertain. Trimming removed 4 bases from V and 0 bases from J, with 10 bases in between. CDR1 is MNHEY and CDR2 is SMNVEV in the germline V gene (reference sequence). The CDR3 extends over 14 amino acids. The CDR3 bases are TGTGCCAGCAGTTCTCCACTCCGCTCCTACGAGCAGTACTTC. Its protein product is CASSSPLRSYEQYF.

This clonotype was recorded many times. This chain connects TRBV28 to TRBJ2-5, with D tentatively TRBD2 (5 bases). The CDR3 covers 13 residues. Germline CDR1 MDHEN, CDR2 SYDVKM. Trimming removed 1 base from V and 6 bases from J, with 9 bases in between. CDR3 sequence: CASSLFEGQTQYF. CDR3 sequence (DNA): TGTGCCAGCAGTTTATTTGAGGGCCAGACCCAGTACTTC.

In its sample, this clonotype was seen a few times. This chain joins TRBV5-1 and TRBJ2-5; weak D call: TRBD1 (5 bases). The germline gives CDR1 SGHRS, CDR2 YFSETQ. The CDR3 covers 18 residues. With 4 bases removed from V and 0 bases from J, the gap between germline ends came to 22 bases. CDR3 nucleotides: TGCGCCAGCAGCAGGGGTATACCCAGCCGTGGGTACCAAGAGACCCAGTACTTC. Amino acids: CASSRGIPSRGYQETQYF.

The sample holds a few counts of this clonotype. This rearrangement joins TRBV11-2 to TRBJ2-2; perhaps TRBD1 as D (6 bases). Looked up from germline, CDR1 is SGHAT and CDR2 is FQNNGV. This CDR3 comprises 16 residues. V lost 1 base and J lost 3, with 12 bases in between. The CDR3 DNA sequence: TGTGCCAGCAGCTTAGGAGGACAGAGCTACACCGGGGAGCTGTTTTTT. Translation gives CASSLGGQSYTGELFF. The full variable domain, completed using reference TRBV11-2 and TRBJ2-2, is EAGVAQSPRYKIIEKRQSVAFWCNPISGHATLYWYQQILGQGPKLLIQFQNNGVVDDSQLPKDRFSAERLKGVDSTLKIQPAKLEDSAVYLCASSLGGQSYTGELFFGEGSRLTVL.

This clonotype has only a few counts. This chain links TRBV7-8 with TRBJ1-2; D is unclear. Trimming pared 2 bases from V and 5 bases from J, leaving 15 bases between. CDR3 length equals 15 residues. Looked up from germline, CDR1 is SGHVS and CDR2 is FQNEAQ. CDR3 loop: CASSLTGDPMYGYTF. Here the CDR3 DNA reads TGTGCCAGCAGCTTAACTGGGGATCCAATGTATGGCTACACCTTC.

The table lists this clonotype with many counts. The CDR3: CASSTATGGAYEQYF. CDR3 coding DNA: TGTGCCAGCAGTACAGCGACAGGGGGGGCCTACGAGCAGTACTTC. The chain links TRBV27 to TRBJ2-7; TRBD1 matches at 9 bases. Germline V gives CDR1 MNHEY, CDR2 SMNVEV (reference sequence). CDR3 length: 15 amino acids. With V trimmed by 5 bases and J by 2 bases, 7 bases remained unmatched.

This clonotype has at least ten counts. The gene calls are TRBV12-3 or TRBV12-4 and TRBJ2-7, with D possibly matching TRBD1 (5 bases). V lost 5 bases, J lost 5 bases, and 10 bases lay in between. CDR3 length: 12 residues. The CDR3 DNA sequence: TGTGCCAGCAGTCCAGGGCTCGACGAGCAGTACTTC. Its translation: CASSPGLDEQYF.

The chain combines TRBV7-2 with TRBJ1-5; D possibly corresponds to TRBD1 (5 bases). Germline V gene data show CDR1 as SGHTA and CDR2 as FQGNSA. The CDR3 consists of 16 residues. DNA of the CDR3: TGTGTCTGCAGCTTAGCGGGGGTGGCATTCAATCAGCCCCAGCATTTT. Amino acids: CVCSLAGVAFNQPQHF. The full variable domain, its missing parts supplied by reference TRBV7-2 and TRBJ1-5, is GAGVSQSPSNKVTEKGKDVELRCDPISGHTALYWYRQSLGQGLEFLIYFQGNSAPDKSGLPSDRFSAERTGGSVSTLTIQRTQQEDSAVYLCVCSLAGVAFNQPQHFGDGTRLSIL.

This clonotype was picked up many times. J is TRBJ2-7 and V is TRBV6-5, with D maybe TRBD2 (5 bases). The CDR3 covers 14 residues. V was clipped by 4 bases and J by 7 bases, with 17 bases between them. Germline assignment: CDR1 MNHEY and CDR2 SVGAGI. The CDR3 DNA sequence: TGTGCCAGCAGTTCGAGCGGAATACGTGTGGAGCAGTACTTC. Translation: CASSSSGIRVEQYF.

This clonotype was observed a handful of times. V and J are TRBV7-2 and TRBJ1-5; no firm D call. V was shortened by 2 bases and J by 3 bases, with 11 bases between the two germline ends. The CDR3 has 15 residues. Germline V gene sequence: CDR1 SGHTA, CDR2 FQGNSA. The CDR3 nucleotides read TGTGCCAGCAGCTTAACGCACATTATCAATCAGCCCCAGCATTTT. It codes for CASSLTHIINQPQHF.

In this sample, this clonotype turned up many times. The gene calls are TRBV6-5 and TRBJ1-1; 7 positions agree with TRBD1. This CDR3 has 14 amino acids. Trimming took 0 bases from V and 4 from J; bases not matched to a gene: 2. CDR1 is MNHEY and CDR2 is SVGAGI in the germline V gene. CDR3 in DNA: TGTGCCAGCAGTTACTCGCGACAGGGCACTGAAGCTTTCTTT. As protein: CASSYSRQGTEAFF.

This clonotype was counted at least ten times. The rearrangement joins TRBV2 to TRBJ2-7, with D perhaps TRBD2 (5 bases). Deletions cut 5 bases from V and 2 bases from J, with 10 bases between. The CDR3 extends over 13 amino acids. Germline V CDR1 and CDR2: SNHLY, FYNNEI. CDR3 loop: CASSNGLAYEQYF. CDR3 coding DNA: TGTGCCAGCAGTAATGGACTCGCCTACGAGCAGTACTTC.

This clonotype was observed many times. V and J are TRBV10-3 and TRBJ1-1, with TRBD1 as a possible D gene (5 bases). V lost 5 bases, J lost 6 bases, and 13 bases lay in between. The CDR3 is made up of 13 amino acids. Looked up from germline, CDR1 is ENHRY and CDR2 is SYGVKD. DNA of the CDR3: TGTGCCATCAGTCAGGGTGCCAACCCTGAAGCTTTCTTT. It codes for CAISQGANPEAFF.

The sample holds many counts of this clonotype. The chain is built from TRBV9 and TRBJ1-6; D is perhaps TRBD1 (5 bases). The CDR3 consists of 13 residues. Looked up from germline, CDR1 is SGDLS and CDR2 is YYNGEE. V lost 2 bases and J 5 bases, leaving 5 bases between the germline ends. The CDR3 here is CASSVTDNSPLHF. The DNA of the CDR3 is TGTGCCAGCAGCGTGACAGATAATTCACCCCTCCACTTT.

Ten or more counts support this clonotype. The V and J genes are TRBV27 and TRBJ2-2; D may be TRBD1 or TRBD2 (5 bases each). V was clipped by 10 bases and J by 1 base, with 13 bases between them. The CDR3 sequence is 14 residues long. CDR1 MNHEY and CDR2 SMNVEV come from the germline V gene (reference sequence). The CDR3 region has the DNA TGTGCCACCCAGGGAGCTCGGAACACCGGGGAGCTGTTTTTT. Translating gives CATQGARNTGELFF.

This clonotype showed up many times. The chain couples TRBV2 to TRBJ1-6; no clear D gene. Germline lookup yields CDR1 SNHLY and CDR2 FYNNEI. Deletions cut 6 bases from V and 9 bases from J, with 18 bases between. The CDR3 sequence is 15 residues long. This chain's CDR3 is CASRAQDLGGSPLHF. The CDR3 coding sequence is TGTGCCAGCAGGGCCCAGGACCTGGGTGGTTCACCCCTCCACTTT.

Remarks on this clonotype: Mismatch with germline at one junction end may stem from a read error. This rearrangement joins TRBV28 to TRBJ2-7; 15 nucleotides align to TRBD2. The CDR3 covers 18 residues. The germline CDR1 and CDR2 sequences are MDHEN and SYDVKM. CDR3 DNA: TGCGCCAGCAGCGGCCGGGGACTAGCGGGAGGCCTAGCCTACGAGCAGTACTTC. Translated, it gives CASSGRGLAGGLAYEQYF.

This clonotype occurred many times. The chain joins TRBV27 to TRBJ1-5; D remains unclear. The CDR3 contains 14 residues. Germline-derived CDR1 and CDR2 are MNHEY and SMNVEV (reference sequence). V was cut by 2 bases and J by 3 bases, with 8 bases left in between. CDR3 sequence reads: CASSLGLNNQPQHF. DNA of the CDR3: TGTGCCAGCAGTTTAGGACTGAACAATCAGCCCCAGCATTTT.

The V and J genes are TRBV3-1 and TRBJ1-3; D remains ambiguous. Germline CDR1 LGHDT, CDR2 YNNKEL (reference sequence). V was clipped by 1 base and J by 1 base, with 14 bases between them. This CDR3 has 17 residues. The CDR3 here is CASSQVLTGLSGNTIYF. The CDR3 DNA is TGTGCCAGCAGCCAAGTTCTAACCGGCCTTTCTGGAAACACCATATATTTT.

This clonotype was seen at least ten times. J is TRBJ1-5 and V is TRBV7-6; the D gene is possibly TRBD1 (6 bases). The V end was cut by 5 bases, the J end by 3 bases, with 11 bases between. The CDR3 is 14 residues long. Per the germline V gene, CDR1 is SGHVS and CDR2 is FNYEAQ. In DNA form, the CDR3 reads TGTGCCAGCAGCCCGACAGGACTCAATCAGCCCCAGCATTTT. This encodes CASSPTGLNQPQHF.

This clonotype was counted many times. The CDR3 nucleotides are TGTGCCAGCAGTCACCAAACCGGGGAGCTGTTTTTT. This codes for CASSHQTGELFF. This chain joins TRBV13 and TRBJ2-2, with D unresolved. The CDR3 contains 12 residues. Germline assignment: CDR1 PRHDT and CDR2 FYEKMQ (reference sequence). Trimming took off 6 bases at V and 5 bases at J, with 7 bases between the two ends.

This chain joins TRBV30 and TRBJ1-2; maybe TRBD1 (5 bases). From germline, CDR1 is GTSNPN and CDR2 SVGIG (reference sequence). This CDR3 is built from 11 residues. Trimming shortened V by 2 bases and J by 11 bases, and 12 bases separated the two germline ends. CDR3 sequence reads: CAWSLPGDYTF. CDR3 nucleotides: TGTGCCTGGAGTCTCCCGGGGGATTACACCTTC. Full variable domain (remainder filled in from reference TRBV30 and TRBJ1-2): SQTIHQWPATLVQPVGSPLSLECTVEGTSNPNLYWYRQAAGRGLQLLFYSVGIGQISSEVPQNLSASRPQDRQFILSSKKLLLSDSGFYLCAWSLPGDYTFGSGTRLTVV.